The 17 T cell receptor beta chains below all came from one sample that was sequenced in a study of blood T cell repertoires in COVID-19. The repertoire was sequenced with immunoSEQ multiplex PCR; TCRdb's copy has only in-frame clones and lacks some. The repertoire consists of 200,000 to 300,000 clones, with about 83% occurring once and the leading ten covering around 5.5%. The sequenced sample was peripheral blood. The receptors come from a human donor in a cohort sampled during active COVID-19.

The rearrangement joins TRBV5-8 to TRBJ2-7, with TRBD2 identical over 9 bases. J was trimmed by 1 base and V by 1 base; bases with no gene match: 6. The CDR3 runs 16 residues. Germline V gene sequence: CDR1 SGHTS, CDR2 YDEGEE. CDR3 region: CASSLSGGTGSYEQYF. CDR3 in DNA: TGTGCCAGCAGCTTGAGCGGGGGGACGGGTTCCTACGAGCAGTACTTC.

The chain is built from TRBV10-3 and TRBJ2-7, with D maybe TRBD2 (6 bases). From germline, CDR1 is ENHRY and CDR2 SYGVKD. The V end lost 6 bases, the J end lost 2 bases, and 17 bases lay between the germline ends. CDR3 length: 15 residues. CDR3 loop: CAIREPGLVAYEQYF. The DNA for the CDR3 is TGTGCCATCAGAGAACCGGGACTCGTAGCCTACGAGCAGTACTTC.

J is TRBJ2-7 and V is TRBV6-5, with TRBD2 identical over 11 bases. Germline assignment: CDR1 MNHEY and CDR2 SVGAGI. The CDR3 length is 15 residues. The J segment lost 4 bases and the V segment lost 6 bases, leaving 8 bases of the junction unmatched. CDR3 sequence (DNA): TGTGCCAGCAGCCGGACTAGCGGGCCGGAATACGAGCAGTACTTC. Amino acids: CASSRTSGPEYEQYF.

A single count supports this clone. The chain is built from TRBV3-1 (or the pseudogene TRBV3-2) and TRBJ1-5; TRBD1 agrees at 8 bases. The J segment lost 3 bases and the V segment lost 1 base, leaving 2 bases of the junction unmatched. Germline lookup yields CDR1 LGHDT and CDR2 YNNKEL (reference sequence). The CDR3 length is 15 residues. The CDR3 here is CASSQGTGPNQPQHF. In nucleotides, the CDR3 is TGTGCCAGCAGCCAAGGGACAGGGCCCAATCAGCCCCAGCATTTT.

The gene calls are TRBV3-1 (or the pseudogene TRBV3-2) and TRBJ2-5; unclear D gene. The CDR3 loop spans 12 amino acids. The V end was cut by 3 bases, the J end by 5 bases, with 7 bases between. Germline CDR1 LGHDT, CDR2 YNNKEL (reference sequence). In DNA form, the CDR3 reads TGTGCCAGCAGCCAGACTCTTGAGACCCAGTACTTC. Protein product: CASSQTLETQYF.

V and J are TRBV24-1 and TRBJ2-1; TRBD2 matches at 7 bases. V trimming: 0 bases; J trimming: 7 bases; junction bases outside the gene matches: 8. Germline lookup yields CDR1 KGHDR and CDR2 SFDVKD. This CDR3 is 16 amino acids long. The CDR3 coding sequence is TGTGCCACCAGTGATTTGAATCCTAGCGGAATAAATGAGCAGTTCTTC. Protein product: CATSDLNPSGINEQFF.

V usage is TRBV30 and J usage is TRBJ1-5; D is unclear. V lost 0 bases to trimming and J lost 10 bases, with 19 bases between them. The germline CDR1 and CDR2 sequences are GTSNPN and SVGIG (reference sequence). CDR3 length: 15 amino acids. Here the CDR3 DNA reads TGTGCCTGGAGTGTAACCTTAAATGCGGGTGCCCCCCAGCATTTT. Translating gives CAWSVTLNAGAPQHF.

CDR3 nucleotide sequence: TGTGCCAGCAGCTTTGGACTAGCGGGAGGTCGGGGCTTGAAGACCCAGTACTTC. Translation gives CASSFGLAGGRGLKTQYF. The J gene is TRBJ2-5, the V gene TRBV3-1 (or the pseudogene TRBV3-2), with TRBD2 matching over 14 bases. J was trimmed by 6 bases and V by 5 bases; bases with no gene match: 14. The CDR3 totals 18 residues. The germline CDR1 and CDR2 sequences are LGHDT and YNNKEL (reference sequence).

The chain carries TRBV28 and TRBJ2-5, with 9 bases matching TRBD2. This CDR3 comprises 15 residues. V was pared by 5 bases and J by 5 bases, with 9 bases of the junction left unmatched. CDR1 is MDHEN, CDR2 SYDVKM, per germline. The CDR3 is CASSEAGGKKETQYF. The CDR3 nucleotides are TGTGCCAGCAGTGAAGCGGGAGGAAAAAAGGAGACCCAGTACTTC.

This chain joins TRBV19 and TRBJ1-2; tentatively, D is TRBD1 (6 bases). With 5 bases removed from V and 7 bases from J, the gap between germline ends came to 20 bases. The V gene's germline CDR1 is LNHDA and CDR2 SQIVND (reference sequence). The CDR3 loop spans 15 amino acids. CDR3 amino acids: CASSSQQGPVGGYTF. CDR3 nucleotides: TGTGCCAGTAGTTCCCAACAGGGTCCGGTGGGTGGCTACACCTTC. Together with reference TRBV19 and TRBJ1-2, the CDR3 gives the full variable domain: DGGITQSPKYLFRKEGQNVTLSCEQNLNHDAMYWYRQDPGQGLRLIYYSQIVNDFQKGDIAEGYSVSREKKESFPLTVTSAQKNPTAFYLCASSSQQGPVGGYTFGSGTRLTVV.

The chain has TRBV12-3 or TRBV12-4 and TRBJ2-1, with unresolved D. Between the trimmed V and J ends, which lost 5 bases and 8 bases, there was a span of 13 bases. The CDR3 length is 13 residues. CDR3 sequence (DNA): TGTGCCAGCAGTCCTAGGAGAAAGGATGAGCAGTTCTTC. Its protein product is CASSPRRKDEQFF.

This clone was counted once. The chain carries TRBV28 and TRBJ2-7, with TRBD2 matching over 12 bases. CDR1 and CDR2 from the germline V gene are MDHEN and SYDVKM. The junction had 12 bases not matched to a gene; V was cut back by 2 bases and J by 7 bases. There are 17 residues in the CDR3. The CDR3 coding sequence is TGTGCCAGCAGTTTAATTCGGGCTAGCGGGAGGGCGGGGGAGCAGTACTTC. As protein: CASSLIRASGRAGEQYF.

The V and J genes are TRBV7-9 and TRBJ1-2, with 7 bases identical to TRBD1. This CDR3 region has 13 residues. Unmatched junction bases numbered 0, after V lost 0 bases and J lost 5 bases. Germline loops: CDR1 SEHNR, CDR2 FQNEAQ (reference sequence). CDR3 in amino acids: CASSLATGYGYTF. CDR3 nucleotide sequence: TGTGCCAGCAGCTTAGCGACAGGGTATGGCTACACCTTC.

This clone was found a few times. V is TRBV11-2 and J is TRBJ2-5; 9 positions agree with TRBD2. The CDR3 contains 16 residues. Germline CDR1 is SGHAT and CDR2 is FQNNGV. The ends lost 2 bases at V and 7 bases at J; junction bases unmatched: 11. CDR3 region: CASSLFAGGYSGTQYF. CDR3 DNA sequence: TGTGCCAGCAGCTTATTTGCGGGAGGGTATTCGGGGACCCAGTACTTC.

The V and J genes are TRBV10-1 and TRBJ2-7, with D possibly TRBD1 on 5 matching bases. Germline-derived CDR1 and CDR2 are WNHNN and SYGVQD (reference sequence). CDR3 length equals 13 residues. V was shortened by 4 bases and J by 1 base, with 8 bases between the two germline ends. In DNA form, the CDR3 reads TGCGCCAGCAGTGGGGGCGTATCCTACGAGCAGTACTTC. It specifies CASSGGVSYEQYF.

Comments on this clone: Other DNA sequences in this sample translate to the same CDR3. This chain uses TRBV18 with TRBJ2-7; 9 bases map to TRBD2. The trim removed 3 bases at V and 3 bases at J, leaving 3 bases unmatched. CDR3 length equals 14 residues. Germline lookup yields CDR1 KGHSH and CDR2 LQKENI. CDR3 DNA: TGTGCCAGCTCACCGGGACTAGCAGACTACGAGCAGTACTTC. This codes for CASSPGLADYEQYF.

The V and J genes are TRBV15 and TRBJ1-1, with a possible D match to TRBD1 (5 bases). The CDR3 spans 13 residues. Germline V gives CDR1 LNHNV, CDR2 YYDKDF (reference sequence). Trimming removed 2 bases at V and 6 bases at J, with 10 bases between. DNA of the CDR3: TGTGCCACCAGCAGAAGCAGGGTTGCTGAAGCTTTCTTT. Its translation: CATSRSRVAEAFF.